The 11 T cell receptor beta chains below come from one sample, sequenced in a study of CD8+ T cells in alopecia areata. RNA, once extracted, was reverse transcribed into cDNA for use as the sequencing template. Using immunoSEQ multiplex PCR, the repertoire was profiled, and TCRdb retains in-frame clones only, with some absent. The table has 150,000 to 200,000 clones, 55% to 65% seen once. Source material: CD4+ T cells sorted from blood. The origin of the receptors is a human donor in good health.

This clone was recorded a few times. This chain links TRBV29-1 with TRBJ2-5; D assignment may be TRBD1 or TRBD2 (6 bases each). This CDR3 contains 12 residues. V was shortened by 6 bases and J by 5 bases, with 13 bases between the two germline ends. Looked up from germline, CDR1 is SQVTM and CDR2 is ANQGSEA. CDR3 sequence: CSVGGGVETQYF. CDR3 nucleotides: TGCAGCGTCGGGGGCGGAGTGGAGACCCAGTACTTC.

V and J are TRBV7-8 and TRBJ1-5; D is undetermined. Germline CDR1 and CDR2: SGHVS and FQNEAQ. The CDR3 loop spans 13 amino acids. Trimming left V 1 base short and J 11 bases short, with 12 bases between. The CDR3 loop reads CASSLGVGGAQHF. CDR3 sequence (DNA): TGTGCCAGCAGCTTAGGCGTAGGAGGAGCCCAGCATTTT. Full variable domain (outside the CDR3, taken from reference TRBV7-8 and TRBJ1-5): GAGVSQSPRYKVAKRGQDVALRCDPISGHVSLFWYQQALGQGPEFLTYFQNEAQLDKSGLPSDRFFAERPEGSVSTLKIQRTQQEDSAVYLCASSLGVGGAQHFGDGTRLSIL.

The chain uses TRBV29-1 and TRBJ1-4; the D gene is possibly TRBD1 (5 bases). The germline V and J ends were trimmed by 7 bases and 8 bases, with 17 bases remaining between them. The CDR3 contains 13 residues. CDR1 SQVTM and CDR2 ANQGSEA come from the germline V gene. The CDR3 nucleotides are TGCAGCGCCGCGGGGCTGGTCGGCGAAAAACTGTTTTTT. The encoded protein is CSAAGLVGEKLFF.

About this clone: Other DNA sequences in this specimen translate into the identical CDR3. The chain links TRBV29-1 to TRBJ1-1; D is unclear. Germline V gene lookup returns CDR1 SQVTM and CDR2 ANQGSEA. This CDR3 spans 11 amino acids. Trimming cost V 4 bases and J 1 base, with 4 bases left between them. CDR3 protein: CSVGRNTEAFF. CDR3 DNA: TGCAGCGTTGGCAGGAACACTGAAGCTTTCTTT.

Written as DNA, the CDR3 is TGTGCCAGCAGTTTCTGGAGCAGGGCCCACGAGCAGTACTTC. Residues: CASSFWSRAHEQYF. The chain employs TRBV27 and TRBJ2-7; maybe TRBD1 (5 bases). The germline V and J ends were trimmed by 3 bases and 5 bases, with 14 bases remaining between them. The CDR3 extends over 14 amino acids. Looked up from germline, CDR1 is MNHEY and CDR2 is SMNVEV (reference sequence).

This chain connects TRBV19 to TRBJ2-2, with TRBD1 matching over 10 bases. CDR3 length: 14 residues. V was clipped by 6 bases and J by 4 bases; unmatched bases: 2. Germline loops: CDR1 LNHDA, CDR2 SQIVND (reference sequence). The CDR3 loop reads CASRGQGITGELFF. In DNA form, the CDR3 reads TGTGCCAGTAGGGGACAGGGGATCACCGGGGAGCTGTTTTTT.

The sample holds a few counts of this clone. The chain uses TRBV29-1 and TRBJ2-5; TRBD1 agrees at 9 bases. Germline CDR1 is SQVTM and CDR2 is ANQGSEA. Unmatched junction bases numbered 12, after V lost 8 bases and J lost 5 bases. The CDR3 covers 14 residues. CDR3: CSYSGQGILETQYF. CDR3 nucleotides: TGCAGCTATTCAGGACAGGGGATTCTGGAGACCCAGTACTTC.

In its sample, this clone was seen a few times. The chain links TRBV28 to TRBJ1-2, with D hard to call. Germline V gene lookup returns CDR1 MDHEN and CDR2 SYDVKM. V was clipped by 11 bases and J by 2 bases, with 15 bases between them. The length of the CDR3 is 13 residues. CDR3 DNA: TGTGCCTCGGCCCCTACACCCAACTATGGCTACACCTTC. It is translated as CASAPTPNYGYTF.

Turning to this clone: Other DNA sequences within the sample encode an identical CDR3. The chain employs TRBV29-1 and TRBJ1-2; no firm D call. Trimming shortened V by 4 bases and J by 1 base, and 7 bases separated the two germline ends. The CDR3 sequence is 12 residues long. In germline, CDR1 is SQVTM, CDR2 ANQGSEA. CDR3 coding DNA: TGCAGCGTTGCATCCGGTAACTATGGCTACACCTTC. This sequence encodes CSVASGNYGYTF.

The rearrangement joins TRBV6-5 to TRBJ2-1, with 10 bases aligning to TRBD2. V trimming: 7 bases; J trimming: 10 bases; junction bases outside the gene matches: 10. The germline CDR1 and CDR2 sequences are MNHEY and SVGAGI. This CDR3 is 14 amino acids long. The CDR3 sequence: CASTRAGGSREQFF. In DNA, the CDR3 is TGTGCCAGCACCCGAGCGGGAGGGTCGAGGGAGCAGTTCTTC.

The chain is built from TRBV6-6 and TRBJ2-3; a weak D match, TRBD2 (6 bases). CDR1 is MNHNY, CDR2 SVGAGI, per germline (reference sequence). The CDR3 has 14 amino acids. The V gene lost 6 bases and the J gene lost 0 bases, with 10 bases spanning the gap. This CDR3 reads CASRRSGSTDTQYF. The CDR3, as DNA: TGTGCCAGCAGGAGGAGCGGGAGCACAGATACGCAGTATTTT.